This T cell receptor (beta chain) originates from a study of cytomegalovirus exposure and HLA in healthy donors. Study-level results: Rarity held for most TCR sequences, but there were some public TCRs that occurred in many donors.

To note about this clone: Antigen: not known.

The V end lost 4 bases, the J end lost 6 bases, and 7 bases lay between the germline ends. This CDR3 region has 12 residues. CDR1 LNHDA and CDR2 SQIVND come from the germline V gene (reference sequence). Primers included in the PCR were 60 Vbeta and 13 Jbeta primers. This table comes from immunoSEQ multiplex PCR, and its TCRdb copy is limited to in-frame clones, with some not included. There are approximately 180,000 clones in the sample; roughly four fifths occur only once, and 1.5% to 2% lies in the top ten. This TCR was recovered from a woman between 18 and 30 years old in good health and CMV-seronegative. The chain uses TRBV19 and TRBJ1-5; D is unclear. Input material: PBMCs. The CDR3: CASSNAGQPQHF. As DNA, the CDR3 is TGTGCCAGTAGTAACGCCGGTCAGCCCCAGCATTTT.